This note documents a single T cell receptor beta chain sequence. The data were obtained in a study of T cells after yellow fever vaccination. Turning to the study itself: With SMART-Seq v4 Ultra Low Input, the fractions containing low cell numbers were prepared.

A process of 5'RACE template switching, which added a universal primer site and UMIs, was used to make TCR cDNA. TCRdb re-called the 5' RACE reads through MiXCR, storing one row per CDR3 protein. The sample holds roughly 160,000 distinct CDR3 sequences, roughly 8.8% seen once. From germline, CDR1 is SNHLY and CDR2 FYNNEI. This CDR3 has 14 amino acids. V was trimmed by 6 bases and J by 7 bases, leaving 18 bases between them. This sequence was found in a man between 18 and 35 years old who received the YFV17D yellow fever vaccine. This chain uses TRBV2 with TRBJ2-5, with D perhaps TRBD2 (6 bases). The sequencing used CD8+ T cells sorted from PBMCs, collected 45 days after the yellow fever booster vaccination. The CDR3: CASREGFLGATQYF. In nucleotides, the CDR3 is TGTGCCAGCAGGGAGGGATTTCTGGGCGCGACCCAGTACTTC.